This TCR beta chain was documented in a study of cytomegalovirus exposure and HLA in healthy donors. Vbeta (60) and Jbeta (13) primers were used in the PCR. The data were produced by immunoSEQ multiplex PCR, yet TCRdb's version contains in-frame clones alone and is incomplete. The repertoire holds 200,000 or so clones, with 65% to 85% as singletons. The V gene lost 5 bases and the J gene lost 3 bases, with 14 bases spanning the gap. This CDR3 is 14 amino acids long. Germline CDR1 and CDR2: MGHRA and YSYEKL. The TCR was taken from a boy aged 2 to 10 in good health and CMV-seronegative. Sequencing was done on a sample of PBMCs. This chain connects TRBV4-1 to TRBJ2-7; no definite D call. Written as DNA, the CDR3 is TGCGCCAGCAGCAGAAAAGGAACAGACTACGAGCAGTACTTC. As protein: CASSRKGTDYEQYF.